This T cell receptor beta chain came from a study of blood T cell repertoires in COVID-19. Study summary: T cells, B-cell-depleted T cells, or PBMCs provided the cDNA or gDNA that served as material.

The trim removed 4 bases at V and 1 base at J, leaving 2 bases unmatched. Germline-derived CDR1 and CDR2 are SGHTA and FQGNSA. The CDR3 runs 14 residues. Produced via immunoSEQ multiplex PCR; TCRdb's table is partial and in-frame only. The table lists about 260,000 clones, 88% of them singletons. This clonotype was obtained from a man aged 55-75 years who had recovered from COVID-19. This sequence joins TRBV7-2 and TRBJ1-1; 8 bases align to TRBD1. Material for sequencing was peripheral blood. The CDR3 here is CASSYGQGNTEAFF. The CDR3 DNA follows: TGTGCCAGCAGCTACGGACAGGGGAACACTGAAGCTTTCTTT.